Below are 11 T cell receptor beta chains sequenced from a single sample in a study of radiation and T cells in renal cell carcinoma. Repertoires were generated with immunoSEQ multiplex PCR, while TCRdb's copy carries only in-frame clones and drops some. This table holds nearly 50,000 clones, around 83% found once. The time point denotes: baseline pretreatment blood. Documented treatment: 15 Gy SBRT to primary tumor, nephrectomy 4 weeks later. The sample consisted of blood, taken from a patient whose treatment included radiotherapy and nephrectomy. The receptor source for this set is an older woman with renal cell carcinoma.

The rearrangement uses TRBV19 and TRBJ2-3; tentatively, D is TRBD2 (7 bases). This CDR3 has 16 amino acids. Germline assignment: CDR1 LNHDA and CDR2 SQIVND (reference sequence). V lost 1 base and J 5 bases, leaving 16 bases between the germline ends. CDR3 sequence (DNA): TGTGCCAGTAGTATAGGGGGGGGCGCCGTCGAAGATACGCAGTATTTT. Its translation is CASSIGGGAVEDTQYF. Full variable domain (remainder filled in from reference TRBV19 and TRBJ2-3): DGGITQSPKYLFRKEGQNVTLSCEQNLNHDAMYWYRQDPGQGLRLIYYSQIVNDFQKGDIAEGYSVSREKKESFPLTVTSAQKNPTAFYLCASSIGGGAVEDTQYFGPGTRLTVL.

This clone has more than one count but fewer than ten. The chain has TRBV6-5 and TRBJ2-1; D unclear. Germline CDR1 MNHEY, CDR2 SVGAGI. This CDR3 has 14 residues. Between the trimmed V and J ends, which lost 4 bases and 3 bases, there was a span of 10 bases. For the CDR3, the DNA is TGTGCCAGCAGTTCGGGTGCAGGCTACAATGAGCAGTTCTTC. Protein: CASSSGAGYNEQFF.

J is TRBJ2-3 and V is TRBV7-9; no definite D call. Germline CDR1 and CDR2: SEHNR and FQNEAQ (reference sequence). CDR3 size: 10 residues. V dropped 8 bases and J dropped 1 base, with 1 base sitting between them. CDR3 bases: TGTGCCAGCGGCACAGATACGCAGTATTTT. Translated: CASGTDTQYF.

The genes are TRBV27 and TRBJ1-2; possibly TRBD1 for D (5 bases). The germline V and J ends were trimmed by 5 bases and 4 bases, with 14 bases remaining between them. Germline assignment: CDR1 MNHEY and CDR2 SMNVEV (reference sequence). This CDR3 comprises 14 residues. The CDR3 loop reads CASSPRTPFYGYTF. As DNA, the CDR3 is TGTGCCAGCAGTCCCCGGACACCTTTCTATGGCTACACCTTC.

DNA of the CDR3: TGTGCCAGCAGACCCGGGACTAGCGGGAGGTTTGATACGCAGTATTTT. Its translation is CASRPGTSGRFDTQYF. The chain links TRBV5-4 to TRBJ2-3; 15 bases are a match to TRBD2. Losses at the gene ends were 5 bases for V and 6 bases for J; bases not matched to a gene: 7. Germline CDR1 reads SGHNT; CDR2 reads YYREEE (reference sequence). The CDR3 loop spans 16 amino acids.

The chain recombines TRBV5-8 with TRBJ2-5; D is undetermined. The germline V gene encodes CDR1 SGHTS and CDR2 YDEGEE. The CDR3 contains 15 residues. Trimming removed 4 bases at V and 2 bases at J, with 15 bases between. The CDR3 DNA reads TGTGCCAGCAGCGAAGGCGCGCTTGTTCAAGAGACCCAGTACTTC. Its protein is CASSEGALVQETQYF.

V usage is TRBV18 and J usage is TRBJ1-3; the D gene is possibly TRBD1 (6 bases). The CDR3 is made up of 14 amino acids. Germline V gives CDR1 KGHSH, CDR2 LQKENI. Trimming stripped 3 bases from V and 3 bases from J, with 9 bases between. CDR3: CASSPGADGNTIYF. For the CDR3, the DNA is TGTGCCAGCTCACCGGGGGCTGATGGAAACACCATATATTTT.

This clone showed up just a few times. The chain carries TRBV5-1 and TRBJ1-1; D remains ambiguous. Germline values: CDR1 SGHRS, CDR2 YFSETQ. The CDR3 consists of 15 residues. V was pared by 0 bases and J by 2 bases, with 11 bases between. As DNA, the CDR3 is TGCGCCAGCAGCTTGGATCGGGAGGCAAACACTGAAGCTTTCTTT. Encoded protein: CASSLDREANTEAFF.

The chain couples TRBV15 to TRBJ2-7; D unresolved. V was shortened by 0 bases and J by 2 bases, with 5 bases between the two germline ends. Germline-derived CDR1 and CDR2 are LNHNV and YYDKDF (reference sequence). CDR3 length: 13 residues. Written as DNA, the CDR3 is TGTGCCACCAGCAGAGATGCCACCTACGAGCAGTACTTC. Amino acids: CATSRDATYEQYF.

This sequence joins TRBV19 and TRBJ1-2; D gene ambiguous. The CDR3 runs to 11 residues. CDR1 is LNHDA, CDR2 SQIVND, per germline (reference sequence). The germline V and J ends were trimmed by 7 bases and 3 bases, with 6 bases remaining between them. The CDR3 reads CASKDYYGYTF. CDR3 bases: TGTGCCAGTAAAGACTACTATGGCTACACCTTC.

The genes are TRBV30 and TRBJ2-3, with TRBD2 matching over 11 bases. V trimming: 1 base; J trimming: 2 bases; junction bases outside the gene matches: 2. CDR3 length: 15 amino acids. Germline CDR1 GTSNPN, CDR2 SVGIG (reference sequence). The CDR3 loop is CAWSGLAGLTDTQYF. CDR3 sequence (DNA): TGTGCCTGGAGTGGACTAGCGGGACTCACAGATACGCAGTATTTT.